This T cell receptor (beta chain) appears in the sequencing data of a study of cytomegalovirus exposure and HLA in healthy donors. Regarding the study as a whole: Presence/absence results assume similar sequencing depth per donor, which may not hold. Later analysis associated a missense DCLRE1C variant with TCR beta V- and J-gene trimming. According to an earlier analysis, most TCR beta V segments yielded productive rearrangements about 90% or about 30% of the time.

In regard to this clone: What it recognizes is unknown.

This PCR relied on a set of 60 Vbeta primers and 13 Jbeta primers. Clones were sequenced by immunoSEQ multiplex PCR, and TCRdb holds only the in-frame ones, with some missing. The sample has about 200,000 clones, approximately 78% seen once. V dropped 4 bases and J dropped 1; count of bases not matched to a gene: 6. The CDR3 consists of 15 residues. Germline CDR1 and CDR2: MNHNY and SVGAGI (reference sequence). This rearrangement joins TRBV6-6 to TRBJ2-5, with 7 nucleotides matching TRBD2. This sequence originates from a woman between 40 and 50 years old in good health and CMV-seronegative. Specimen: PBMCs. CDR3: CASSSVSGIQETQYF. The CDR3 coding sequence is TGTGCCAGCAGTTCGGTGAGCGGGATCCAAGAGACCCAGTACTTC.